The entry below describes one T cell receptor beta chain. The antigen it binds to is not known. Within one base of it there is no much larger clone, and no base qualities were kept. This record comes from a study of T cell clonotyping in hematopoietic cell transplantation (dated by TCRdb to the early 2020s). With regard to the full study: A total of 150 or so blood samples were gathered in the study from under 40 consecutive transplant recipients along with their related donors. Patients were recruited between late 2015 and early 2017 and followed until late 2020 or death.

For TCR beta sequencing, blood samples came from the related transplant donors. Nuclei Lysis Solution was used to extract genomic DNA from fresh or cryopreserved unfractionated peripheral blood mononuclear cells. Study-wide findings and limitations: Broader TCR repertoire diversity after transplant was predicted by Inverse Simpson Index values from donors and from recipients before transplant. Sample size was limited, and cells were not sorted, so CD4 and CD8 repertoire contributions could not be separated. Just a small fraction of recipient repertoires overlapped with donor repertoires, and more than 95% appeared de novo at the given depth. Recipient TCR diversity fell after transplant, with pathologically expanded clonotypes rising progressively from day 30 to day 180.

CDR1 and CDR2 (ENHRY, SYGVKD) derive from the germline V gene. At the junction V is shortened by 4 bases and J by 1 base, with 10 bases in between. Its CDR3 holds 14 amino acids, cysteine through phenylalanine. The CDR3 DNA has 42 bases and is translated from base 1. The immunoSEQ assay, a bias-controlled multiplex PCR with V- and J-specific primers, was used to amplify TCR beta CDR3 regions from genomic DNA. A second PCR step added a proprietary barcode and Illumina adapter sequences to the CDR3 amplicons. An Illumina MiSeq instrument was used for sequencing of the CDR3 libraries. The study's processing was this. Export and quality control were handled in immunoSEQ Analyzer 3.0, while downstream analyses relied on R Bioconductor and Immunarch. Only productive rearrangements within the normalized downsampled data set were used in the calculation of repertoire metrics. In the normalized cohort, a clonotype counted as pathologically expanded if the clonotype was larger than 5 templates. The Inverse Simpson Index served as the measure of repertoire diversity. To capture all clonotypes, the CMV-specificity analyses were run on the non-normalized data set. Sourced from immuneACCESS, this table was stored by TCRdb with only in-frame sequences that have V and J called. A share of the clones is absent; for the studies checked, an unresolved V gene accounts for under half, and the remainder has no known explanation. V, J and clone size derive from that table, while D and trimming were established from the DNA sequence. This sample gives more than 65,000 clones in total; about 93% of them show up just once. 1.5% to 2% of the sample rests with the top ten.

This sequence uses TRBV10-3 and TRBJ1-1; tentative D gene TRBD1, with 5 bases matching. The TCR was taken from a man in his forties or fifties in good health. Some clones in this sample may be carry-over from other donors' samples. The sequencing sample was made of peripheral blood mononuclear cells. The CDR3 region has the sequence CAISGEGTNTEAFF. The DNA sequence is as follows: TGTGCCATCAGTGGCGAGGGGACGAACACTGAAGCTTTCTTT.